The 18 T cell receptor beta chains listed next were all sequenced from one sample in a study of T cell changes during pregnancy in multiple sclerosis. The data were produced by immunoSEQ multiplex PCR, yet TCRdb's version contains in-frame clones alone and is incomplete. The data show more than 95,000 clones, roughly 92% seen once. Sample: peripheral blood, taken after pregnancy. These receptor sequences come from a female donor with multiple sclerosis, enrolled in a pregnancy study.

V and J are TRBV6-6 and TRBJ2-3; D is unresolved. V lost 6 bases and J 3 bases, leaving 10 bases between the germline ends. Germline V gives CDR1 MNHNY, CDR2 SVGAGI (reference sequence). The CDR3 extends over 13 amino acids. CDR3: CASRPYETDTQYF. The CDR3 DNA reads TGTGCCAGCAGGCCCTATGAGACAGATACGCAGTATTTT.

A remark on this clone: One junction end disagrees with the germline gene, perhaps due to a read error. This chain connects TRBV18 to TRBJ2-2; TRBD2 matches 7 bases. This CDR3 spans 15 amino acids. The germline CDR1 and CDR2 sequences are KGHSH and LQKENI. Written as DNA, the CDR3 is TGTGCCAGCTCACCACGGGAAGGGCGGAGCGGGAAGCTGTTTTTT. This gives the protein CASSPREGRSGKLFF.

The rearrangement uses TRBV5-1 and TRBJ2-1, with a tentative D call TRBD2 (6 bases). Germline lookup yields CDR1 SGHRS and CDR2 YFSETQ. The CDR3 has 14 residues. V lost 5 bases and J 6 bases, leaving 15 bases between the germline ends. The CDR3 nucleotides are TGCGCCAGCAGAGGGGAGGTCATTGGCAATGAGCAGTTCTTC. Amino acid sequence: CASRGEVIGNEQFF.

For this clone: One end of the junction does not line up with germline, which may come from a read error. The J gene is TRBJ2-5, the V gene TRBV5-1; D remains unclear. Germline CDR1 is SGHRS and CDR2 is YFSETQ. The CDR3 runs 11 residues. In DNA, the CDR3 is TGCGCCAGCAGCTACCCGGGTCCTGCGAACTTC. This sequence encodes CASSYPGPANF.

V and J are TRBV5-7 and TRBJ2-1; 8 bases agree with TRBD2. TRBV5-7 falls under the ORF class, with uncertain function. The trim removed 5 bases at V and 4 bases at J, leaving 14 bases unmatched. This CDR3 comprises 17 residues. The CDR3 reads CASRHVLGLVKYNEQFF. In DNA, the CDR3 is TGTGCCAGCAGGCATGTTCTGGGACTAGTTAAATACAATGAGCAGTTCTTC.

The gene calls are TRBV28 and TRBJ2-7; no firm D call. Germline V gene sequence: CDR1 MDHEN, CDR2 SYDVKM. The V end was cut by 2 bases, the J end by 3 bases, with 14 bases between. The CDR3 contains 15 residues. The chain's CDR3 is CASSLQEYRDYEQYF. The DNA for the CDR3 is TGTGCCAGCAGTTTACAAGAATATCGAGACTACGAGCAGTACTTC.

The count of this clone is one. V gene TRBV14 combines with J gene TRBJ2-3; D is perhaps TRBD1 (8 bases). This CDR3 comprises 18 residues. Germline loops: CDR1 SGHDN, CDR2 FVKESK. With 2 bases removed from V and 3 bases from J, the gap between germline ends came to 21 bases. The CDR3 is CASSQRRGQGALTDTQYF. The CDR3 DNA reads TGTGCCAGCAGCCAAAGGCGGGGGCAGGGGGCCCTAACAGATACGCAGTATTTT.

This sequence joins TRBV5-1 and TRBJ2-2, with 7 bases aligning to TRBD1. CDR3 length: 16 residues. Trimming cost V 5 bases and J 2 bases; bases outside gene matches: 9. CDR1 and CDR2 (germline): SGHRS, YFSETQ. The CDR3 bases are TGCGCCAGCAGTTATACCGGGACAGTAAACACCGGGGAGCTGTTTTTT. Its protein is CASSYTGTVNTGELFF.

This chain connects TRBV6-5 to TRBJ2-1; 7 positions agree with TRBD1. Germline V lookup: CDR1 MNHEY, CDR2 SVGAGI. The CDR3 is 16 amino acids. Trimming took 0 bases from V and 1 from J; bases not matched to a gene: 3. Here the CDR3 DNA reads TGTGCCAGCAGTTACTCCACAGGGGTGTCCTACAATGAGCAGTTCTTC. Translation: CASSYSTGVSYNEQFF.

The genes are TRBV5-4 and TRBJ2-1; 7 nucleotides agree with TRBD2. This CDR3 region has 15 residues. Germline trimming cut 4 bases from V and 4 bases from J; bases unmatched to any gene: 8. Per the germline V gene, CDR1 is SGHNT and CDR2 is YYREEE (reference sequence). The DNA of the CDR3 is TGTGCCAGCAGCCCGCATTGGGGGGGTTACAATGAGCAGTTCTTC. Protein: CASSPHWGGYNEQFF.

The rearrangement uses TRBV5-1 and TRBJ2-1; D remains unclear. The germline V gene encodes CDR1 SGHRS and CDR2 YFSETQ. The CDR3 consists of 12 residues. Trimming left V 2 bases short and J 6 bases short, with 6 bases between. CDR3 in amino acids: CASSLDFNEQFF. The CDR3 region has the DNA TGCGCCAGCAGCTTAGACTTCAATGAGCAGTTCTTC.

This clone was detected only once. The chain has TRBV25-1 and TRBJ2-6, with 7 nucleotides matching TRBD1. The CDR3 sequence is 18 residues long. Germline lookup yields CDR1 MGHDK and CDR2 SYGVNS. The V gene end was trimmed by 7 bases and the J gene end by 0 bases; junction bases not matched to a gene: 12. This chain's CDR3 is CASTPRDSANSGANVLTF. The DNA of the CDR3 is TGTGCCAGCACCCCTAGGGACAGCGCTAACTCTGGGGCCAACGTCCTGACTTTC.

The chain recombines TRBV29-1 with TRBJ1-3; D ambiguous. The germline CDR1 and CDR2 sequences are SQVTM and ANQGSEA. The CDR3 covers 12 residues. V lost 7 bases to trimming and J lost 4 bases, with 11 bases between them. The chain's CDR3 is CSGGEAGNTIYF. In nucleotides, the CDR3 is TGCAGCGGTGGGGAGGCCGGAAACACCATATATTTT.

The chain is built from TRBV5-1 and TRBJ2-3, with 11 bases matching TRBD2. The V gene end was trimmed by 0 bases and the J gene end by 6 bases; junction bases not matched to a gene: 9. The CDR3 is 17 residues long. Looked up from germline, CDR1 is SGHRS and CDR2 is YFSETQ. CDR3 nucleotides: TGCGCCAGCAGCTTGGCCGCCCCGACTAGCGGGACGGATACGCAGTATTTT. This codes for CASSLAAPTSGTDTQYF.

The V call is TRBV28, the J call TRBJ2-7; the match to TRBD1 covers 10 bases. Germline lookup yields CDR1 MDHEN and CDR2 SYDVKM. The V and J ends lost 8 bases and 5 bases, in that order; junction bases with no gene match: 12. This CDR3 contains 15 residues. CDR3 sequence (DNA): TGTGCCAGCCATTCCCGGGACAGGGGTTTCCACGAGCAGTACTTC. This codes for CASHSRDRGFHEQYF.

This chain joins TRBV6-1 and TRBJ2-2, with D possibly matching TRBD2 (6 bases). Trimming pared 11 bases from V and 4 bases from J, leaving 14 bases between. CDR3 size: 13 residues. Germline-derived CDR1 and CDR2 are MNHNS and SASEGT. In DNA form, the CDR3 reads TGTGCCGGTGGGGGGATCGGCACCGGGGAGCTGTTTTTT. Translation: CAGGGIGTGELFF.

The chain is built from TRBV29-1 and TRBJ2-1; TRBD2 aligns across 9 bases. The V and J ends lost 4 bases and 0 bases, in that order; junction bases with no gene match: 13. The CDR3 length is 18 residues. CDR1 and CDR2 (germline): SQVTM, ANQGSEA. CDR3 loop: CSVGGNGLAGISYNEQFF. In DNA, the CDR3 is TGCAGCGTTGGGGGGAATGGGCTAGCGGGGATCTCCTACAATGAGCAGTTCTTC.

Here the CDR3 DNA reads TGCGCCAGCTCCTCACACCCGAACACCGGGGAGCTGTTTTTT. Its protein product is CASSSHPNTGELFF. The V gene is TRBV10-1, the J gene TRBJ2-2; no firm D call. Per the germline V gene, CDR1 is WNHNN and CDR2 is SYGVQD (reference sequence). V was clipped by 8 bases and J by 0 bases, with 10 bases between them. The CDR3 sequence is 14 residues long.